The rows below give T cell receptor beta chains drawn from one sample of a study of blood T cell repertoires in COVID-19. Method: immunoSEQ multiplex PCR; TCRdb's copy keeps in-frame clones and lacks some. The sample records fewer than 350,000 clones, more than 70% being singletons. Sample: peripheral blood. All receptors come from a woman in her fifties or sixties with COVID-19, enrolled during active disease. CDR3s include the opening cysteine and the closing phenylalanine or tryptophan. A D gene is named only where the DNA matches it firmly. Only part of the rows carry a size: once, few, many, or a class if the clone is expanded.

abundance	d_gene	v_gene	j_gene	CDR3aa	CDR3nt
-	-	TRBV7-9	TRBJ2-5	CASSLGADQETQYF	TGTGCCAGCAGCTTAGGGGCAGACCAAGAGACCCAGTACTTC
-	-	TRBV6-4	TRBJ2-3	CASSDRGPDTQYF	TGTGCCAGCAGTGACCGAGGTCCAGATACGCAGTATTTT
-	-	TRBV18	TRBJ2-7	CASSQQGKGYEQYF	TGTGCCAGCTCACAACAGGGAAAAGGGTACGAGCAGTACTTC
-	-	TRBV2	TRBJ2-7	CASSEAPQKQYF	TGTGCCAGCAGTGAAGCGCCCCAGAAGCAGTACTTC
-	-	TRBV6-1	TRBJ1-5	CASSESAYQPQHF	TGTGCCAGCAGTGAATCTGCGTATCAGCCCCAGCATTTT
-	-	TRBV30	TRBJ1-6	CAWSVSGISPLHF	TGTGCCTGGAGTGTATCGGGGATTTCACCCCTCCACTTT
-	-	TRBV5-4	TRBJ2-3	CASSSGVDTQYF	TGTGCCAGCAGCTCAGGGGTAGATACGCAGTATTTT
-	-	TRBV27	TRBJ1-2	CASSFLGAYGYTF	TGTGCCAGCAGTTTTTTGGGGGCCTATGGCTACACCTTC
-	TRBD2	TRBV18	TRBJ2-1	CASSPGLAGTNEQFF	TGTGCCAGCTCACCGGGGCTAGCGGGGACAAATGAGCAGTTCTTC
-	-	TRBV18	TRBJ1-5	CASSPPSGSAGPQHF	TGTGCCAGCTCACCACCGTCGGGGTCCGCGGGGCCCCAGCATTTT
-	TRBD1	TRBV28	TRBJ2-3	CASSTPGGPGSDTQYF	TGTGCCAGCAGTACCCCAGGGGGTCCTGGCTCAGATACGCAGTATTTT
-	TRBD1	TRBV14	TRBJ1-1	CASSQGGQANTEAFF	TGTGCCAGCAGCCAAGGGGGACAGGCTAACACTGAAGCTTTCTTT
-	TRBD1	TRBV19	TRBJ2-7	CASSIAGQGISHEQYF	TGTGCCAGTAGTATAGCGGGACAGGGGATCAGCCACGAGCAGTACTTC
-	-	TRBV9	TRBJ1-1	CASSVGGVKRTEAFF	TGTGCCAGCAGCGTAGGAGGCGTCAAGAGAACTGAAGCTTTCTTT
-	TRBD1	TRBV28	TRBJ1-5	CASSLRRTGDEPQHF	TGTGCCAGCAGTTTAAGAAGGACAGGGGATGAGCCCCAGCATTTT
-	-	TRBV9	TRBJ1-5	CASSVGDGRGAYQPQHF	TGTGCCAGCAGCGTAGGTGATGGGAGGGGGGCCTATCAGCCCCAGCATTTT
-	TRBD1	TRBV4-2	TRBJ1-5	CASSQEGQGNNQPQHF	TGTGCCAGCAGCCAAGAGGGACAGGGGAACAATCAGCCCCAGCATTTT
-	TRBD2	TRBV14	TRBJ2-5	CASSHGTSGGNETQYF	TGTGCCAGCAGCCATGGGACTAGCGGGGGGAATGAGACCCAGTACTTC
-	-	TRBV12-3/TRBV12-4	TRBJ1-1	CASSFSLNTEAFF	TGTGCCAGCAGTTTTTCATTGAACACTGAAGCTTTCTTT
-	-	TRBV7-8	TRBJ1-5	CASSLTQGNQPQHF	TGTGCCAGCAGTTTAACCCAGGGGAATCAGCCCCAGCATTTT
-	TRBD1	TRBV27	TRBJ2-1	CASSPTTGAYNEQFF	TGTGCCAGCAGTCCAACGACAGGGGCCTACAATGAGCAGTTCTTC
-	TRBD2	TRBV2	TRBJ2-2	CASSGTSGPGELFF	TGTGCCAGCAGTGGGACTAGCGGGCCCGGGGAGCTGTTTTTT
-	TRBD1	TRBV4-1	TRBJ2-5	CASSQDGSRGETQYF	TGCGCCAGCAGCCAAGATGGCAGCAGGGGGGAGACCCAGTACTTC
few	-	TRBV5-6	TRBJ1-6	CASSPYDRPYNSPLHF	TGTGCCAGCAGCCCCTACGACAGGCCTTATAATTCACCCCTCCACTTT
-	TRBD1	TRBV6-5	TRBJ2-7	CASSYTDRGSYEQYF	TGTGCCAGCAGTTACACCGACAGGGGTTCCTACGAGCAGTACTTC
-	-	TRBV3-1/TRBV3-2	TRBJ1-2	CASSERGFYGYTF	TGTGCCAGCAGTGAAAGGGGTTTCTATGGCTACACCTTC
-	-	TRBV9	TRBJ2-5	CASSVASQETQYF	TGTGCCAGCAGCGTCGCTAGCCAAGAGACCCAGTACTTC
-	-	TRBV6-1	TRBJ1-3	CASSDLISRGHTIYF	TGTGCCAGCAGTGATCTAATAAGCAGGGGACACACCATATATTTT
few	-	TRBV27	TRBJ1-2	CASSNSFSRYTF	TGTGCCAGCAGTAACAGCTTTTCACGCTACACCTTC
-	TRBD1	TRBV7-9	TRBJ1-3	CASSRTGAGNTIYF	TGTGCCAGCAGCCGGACAGGGGCTGGAAACACCATATATTTT
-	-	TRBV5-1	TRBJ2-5	CASSSVAGAGETQYF	TGCGCCAGCAGCTCCGTTGCGGGGGCGGGAGAGACCCAGTACTTC
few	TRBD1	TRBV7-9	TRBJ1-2	CASSLVQGSGYTF	TGTGCCAGCAGCTTGGTACAGGGGAGTGGCTACACCTTC
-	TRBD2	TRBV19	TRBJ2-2	CASSIDGTSGTGELFF	TGTGCCAGTAGTATAGACGGGACTAGCGGCACCGGGGAGCTGTTTTTT
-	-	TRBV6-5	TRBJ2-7	CASSSQTGRTYEQYF	TGTGCCAGCAGTTCGCAGACAGGGAGGACCTACGAGCAGTACTTC
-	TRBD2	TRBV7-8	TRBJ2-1	CASSSLAGTYNEQFF	TGTGCCAGCAGCTCCCTAGCGGGGACTTACAATGAGCAGTTCTTC
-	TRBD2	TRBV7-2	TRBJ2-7	CASSLDTSGGREQYF	TGTGCCAGCAGCTTGGATACTAGCGGGGGAAGAGAGCAGTACTTC
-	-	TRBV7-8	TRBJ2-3	CASSPMITQGFTDTQYF	TGTGCCAGCAGCCCTATGATAACTCAGGGGTTCACAGATACGCAGTATTTT
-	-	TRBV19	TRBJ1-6	CASSPQGQINSPLHF	TGTGCCAGTAGTCCCCAGGGGCAGATTAATTCACCCCTCCACTTT
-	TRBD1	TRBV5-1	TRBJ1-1	CASSQTGTGGLFEAFF	TGCGCCAGCAGCCAGACCGGGACAGGGGGCCTTTTTGAAGCTTTCTTT
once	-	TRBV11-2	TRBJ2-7	CASSLPGKNRIEQYF	TGTGCCAGCAGCTTGCCGGGTAAAAATCGCATCGAGCAGTACTTC
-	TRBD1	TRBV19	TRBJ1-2	CASSPGSGTDANGYTF	TGTGCCAGTAGTCCCGGATCCGGGACAGACGCGAATGGCTACACCTTC
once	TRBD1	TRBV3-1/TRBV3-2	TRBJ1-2	CASSQVLGQGAGGYTF	TGTGCCAGCAGCCAAGTACTGGGACAGGGGGCTGGTGGCTACACCTTC
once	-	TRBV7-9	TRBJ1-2	CASSPESNYGYTF	TGTGCCAGCAGCCCGGAGTCTAACTATGGCTACACCTTC
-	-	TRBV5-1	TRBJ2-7	CASSLMSLGREQYF	TGCGCCAGCAGCTTGATGTCTCTGGGGCGCGAGCAGTACTTC
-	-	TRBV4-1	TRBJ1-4	CASSQEGLGEKLFF	TGCGCCAGCAGCCAAGAGGGACTAGGGGAAAAACTGTTTTTT
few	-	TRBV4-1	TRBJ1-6	CASRLPGDSPLHF	TGCGCCAGCAGGTTACCAGGGGATTCACCCCTCCACTTT
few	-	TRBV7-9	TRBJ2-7	CASSFDGSGYEQYF	TGTGCCAGCAGCTTTGACGGGTCTGGCTACGAGCAGTACTTC
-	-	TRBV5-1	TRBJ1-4	CASSFSGGANEKLFF	TGCGCCAGCAGCTTTTCGGGGGGCGCTAATGAAAAACTGTTTTTT
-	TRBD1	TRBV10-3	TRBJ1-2	CAISESTGGNYGYTF	TGTGCCATCAGTGAGTCGACAGGGGGGAACTATGGCTACACCTTC
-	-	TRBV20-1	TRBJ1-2	CSASLAGLYGHTF	TGCAGTGCTAGTCTAGCAGGCCTATATGGCCACACCTTC
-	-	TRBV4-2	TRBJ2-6	CASSSMEGAVGANVLTF	TGTGCCAGCAGCTCCATGGAGGGGGCGGTCGGGGCCAACGTCCTGACTTTC
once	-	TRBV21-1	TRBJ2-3	CASSKARRGGPSTDTQYF	TGTGCCAGCAGCAAAGCGAGGCGGGGGGGCCCCAGCACAGATACGCAGTATTTT
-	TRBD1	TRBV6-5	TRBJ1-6	CASRTGGDSPLHF	TGTGCCAGCAGGACAGGGGGGGATTCACCCCTCCACTTT